The clone carrying this T cell receptor (beta chain) was observed a single time. Its antigen is currently unknown. The data originate from a study of Tregs in tolerant kidney transplant recipients. Study-level background: The nonmyeloablative bone marrow transplants came from related graft donors, with transient mixed chimerism. Findings of the study overall: Some patients' samples used different primers over time, so nucleotide sequences weren't comparable.

Thawed PBMCs were FACS-sorted into unstimulated CD4+CD25+CD127- regulatory T cells, CD4+CD25- non-regulatory cells, CD4 and CD8 cells. V shed 8 bases and J 5 bases; nucleotides not matched to a gene: 4. CDR1 is MNHEY and CDR2 is SMNVEV in the germline V gene (reference sequence). The CDR3 is 14 residues long. Repertoires were generated with immunoSEQ multiplex PCR, while TCRdb's copy carries only in-frame clones and drops some. The sample carries about 110,000 clones, 90% recorded once. This sequence originates from a human donor who received a combined kidney and bone marrow transplant. Sequenced here: CD4+ T cells from blood, sampled before the transplant. The J gene is TRBJ2-5, the V gene TRBV27; 14 bases agree with TRBD2. The chain's CDR3 is CASRLAGGRETQYF. CDR3 DNA sequence: TGTGCCAGCCGACTAGCGGGGGGGCGGGAGACCCAGTACTTC.